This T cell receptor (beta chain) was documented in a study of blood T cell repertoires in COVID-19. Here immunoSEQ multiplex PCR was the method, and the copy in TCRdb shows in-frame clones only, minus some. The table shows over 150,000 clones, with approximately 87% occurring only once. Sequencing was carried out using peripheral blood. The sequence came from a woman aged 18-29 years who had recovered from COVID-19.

CDR3 in DNA: TGTGCCAGCAGCTTAGTGGCAGGCTATGAGCAGTTCTTC. Its protein is CASSLVAGYEQFF. The chain is built from TRBV7-2 and TRBJ2-1; unclear D gene. V dropped 1 base and J dropped 8 bases, with 9 bases sitting between them. The germline gives CDR1 SGHTA, CDR2 FQGNSA. This CDR3 region has 13 residues.